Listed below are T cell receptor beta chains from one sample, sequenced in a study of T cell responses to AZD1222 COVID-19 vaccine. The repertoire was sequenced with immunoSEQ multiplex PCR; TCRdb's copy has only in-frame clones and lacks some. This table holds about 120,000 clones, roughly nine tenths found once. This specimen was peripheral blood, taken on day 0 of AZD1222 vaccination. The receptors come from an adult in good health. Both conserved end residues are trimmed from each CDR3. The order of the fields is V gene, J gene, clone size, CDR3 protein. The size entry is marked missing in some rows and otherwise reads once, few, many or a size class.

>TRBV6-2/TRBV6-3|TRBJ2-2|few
ASSYGGTGELF
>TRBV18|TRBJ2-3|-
ASSPFGSGQVKDTQY
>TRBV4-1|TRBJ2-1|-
ASSQEGAGYNNEQF
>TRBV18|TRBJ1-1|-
ASSSGPGNTEAF
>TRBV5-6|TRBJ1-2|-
ASSFGQEPYGYT
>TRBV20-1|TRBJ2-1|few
SAREDHEQF
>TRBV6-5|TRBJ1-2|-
ASTAGGGYGYT
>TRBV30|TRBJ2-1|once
ACLVLSSYNEQF
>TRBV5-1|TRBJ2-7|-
ASSSIGTGYEQY
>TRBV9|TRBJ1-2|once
ASSVVPPEGAEGYT
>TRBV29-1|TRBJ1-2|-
SVERRPYGYT
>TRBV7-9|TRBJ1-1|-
ASSLGGVNTEAF
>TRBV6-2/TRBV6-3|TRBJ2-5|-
ASSYYSERGPQETQY
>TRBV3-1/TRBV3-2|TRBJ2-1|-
ASSQDLTSINEQF
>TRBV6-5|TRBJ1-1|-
ASRPGGQLNTEAF
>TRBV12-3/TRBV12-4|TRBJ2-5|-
ASSLQGRKTQY
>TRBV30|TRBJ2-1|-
AWAVGGSYNEQF
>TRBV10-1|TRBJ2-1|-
ASSLAGYNEQF
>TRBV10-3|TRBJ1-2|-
AISEGSSGYT
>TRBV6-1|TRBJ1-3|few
ASSEGGGTGNTIY
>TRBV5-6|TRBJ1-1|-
ASSRATVKDSAF
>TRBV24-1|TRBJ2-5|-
ATSDLGSQETQY
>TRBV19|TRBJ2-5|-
ATQTTGGNRETQY
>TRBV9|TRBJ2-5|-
ASSVGTGKETQY
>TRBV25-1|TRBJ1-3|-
ASSGGSSGNTIY
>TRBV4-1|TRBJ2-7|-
ASSPNWGTGYEQY
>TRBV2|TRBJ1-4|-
ASSDGLGNEKLF
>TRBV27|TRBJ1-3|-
ASSRTNSGNTIY
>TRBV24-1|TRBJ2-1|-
ATSDPGTGSNEQF
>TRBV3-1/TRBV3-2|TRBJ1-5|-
ASSPGLTNQPQH
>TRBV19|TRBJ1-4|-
ASSTDRGEFEKLF
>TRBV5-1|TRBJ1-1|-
ASSSLPDRVTEAF
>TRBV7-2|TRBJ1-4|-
ASRRQGGSEKLF
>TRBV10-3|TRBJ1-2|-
AISLDSYGYT
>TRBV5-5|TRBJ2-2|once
ASSLLVFAGGTVTGELF
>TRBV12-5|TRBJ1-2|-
ASASQGDYGYT
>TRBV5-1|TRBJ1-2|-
ASSLGGQGNGYT
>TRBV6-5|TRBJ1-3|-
ASSYSQGYGNTIY
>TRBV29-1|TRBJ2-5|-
SVRTELGETQY